This T cell receptor beta chain appears in the sequencing data of a study of PD-1 blockade in classical Hodgkin lymphoma. Study as a whole: Nivolumab dosing for patients was 3 mg/kg, administered intravenously every 2 weeks. Study results and limitations: Patients who responded completely had about the same baseline diversity as newly diagnosed patients. At C4D1, TCR diversity had climbed significantly for CD4+ cells, though not for CD8+ cells.

The CDR3 runs 15 residues. Germline V gene data show CDR1 as LNHDA and CDR2 as SQIVND (reference sequence). Sequencing was performed with immunoSEQ multiplex PCR; in TCRdb, only in-frame clones are kept and a portion is missing. The sample records about 60,000 clones, more than 90% being singletons. In every patient, relapse followed autologous stem cell transplantation, while exposure to brentuximab vedotin differed. Patients had relapsed/refractory classical Hodgkin lymphoma with complete response, partial response or progressive disease as best response. Turning to this clone: What it recognizes is unknown.

The clonotype originates from a human donor with classical Hodgkin lymphoma. V is TRBV19 and J is TRBJ2-5; 7 bases agree with TRBD2. The DNA end favors TRBJ2-7, so the J call may be wrong. The sequencing used peripheral blood mononuclear cells (PBMCs), collected at baseline. The CDR3 bases are TGTGCCAGTAGCCCGGGACTACAGGTAACCTACGAGCAGTACTTC. Amino acid sequence: CASSPGLQVTYEQYF.